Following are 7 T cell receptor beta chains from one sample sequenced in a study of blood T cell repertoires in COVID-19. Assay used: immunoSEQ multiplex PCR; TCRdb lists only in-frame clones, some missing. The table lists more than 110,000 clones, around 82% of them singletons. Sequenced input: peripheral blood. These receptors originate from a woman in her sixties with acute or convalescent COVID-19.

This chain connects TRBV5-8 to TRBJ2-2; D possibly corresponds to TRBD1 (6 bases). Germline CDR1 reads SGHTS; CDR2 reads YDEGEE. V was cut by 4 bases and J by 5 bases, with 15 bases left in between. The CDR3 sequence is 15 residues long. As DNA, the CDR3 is TGTGCCAGCAGCGACTACAGGGAGTGGACCGGGGAGCTGTTTTTT. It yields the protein CASSDYREWTGELFF.

This CDR3 reads CASSLGLAATDTQYF. Written as DNA, the CDR3 is TGTGCCAGCAGCTTGGGACTAGCGGCCACAGATACGCAGTATTTT. V usage is TRBV7-3 and J usage is TRBJ2-3; 11 positions agree with TRBD2. Germline lookup yields CDR1 SGHTA and CDR2 FQGTGA. V shed 3 bases, J shed 2 bases, and the junction held 1 base outside the gene matches. The CDR3 is 15 residues long.

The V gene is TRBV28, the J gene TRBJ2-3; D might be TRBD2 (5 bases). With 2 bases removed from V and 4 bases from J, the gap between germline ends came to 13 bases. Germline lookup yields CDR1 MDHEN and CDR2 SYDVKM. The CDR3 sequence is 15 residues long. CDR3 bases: TGTGCCAGCAGTTTAAGTCACGGACTCTCAGATACGCAGTATTTT. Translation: CASSLSHGLSDTQYF.

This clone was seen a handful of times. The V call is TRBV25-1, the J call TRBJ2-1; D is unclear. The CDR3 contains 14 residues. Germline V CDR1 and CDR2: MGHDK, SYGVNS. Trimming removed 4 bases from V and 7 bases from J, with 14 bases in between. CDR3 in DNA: TGTGCCAGCAGTGTCCCCCCTGAGACTAATGAGCAGTTCTTC. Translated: CASSVPPETNEQFF.

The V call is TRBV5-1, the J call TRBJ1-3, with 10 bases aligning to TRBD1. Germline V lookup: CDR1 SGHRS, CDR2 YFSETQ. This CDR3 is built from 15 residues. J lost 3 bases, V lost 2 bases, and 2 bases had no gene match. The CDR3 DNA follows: TGCGCCAGCAGCTTAGACAGGGGGCTTGGAAACACCATATATTTT. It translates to CASSLDRGLGNTIYF.

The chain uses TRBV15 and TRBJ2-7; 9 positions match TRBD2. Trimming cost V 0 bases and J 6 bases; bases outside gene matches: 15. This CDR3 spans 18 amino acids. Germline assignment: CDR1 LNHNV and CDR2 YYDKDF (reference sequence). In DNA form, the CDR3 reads TGTGCCACCAGCAGAGATCGCCCTGGTAGCGGGAGTTCGCGCGAGCAGTACTTC. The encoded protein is CATSRDRPGSGSSREQYF.

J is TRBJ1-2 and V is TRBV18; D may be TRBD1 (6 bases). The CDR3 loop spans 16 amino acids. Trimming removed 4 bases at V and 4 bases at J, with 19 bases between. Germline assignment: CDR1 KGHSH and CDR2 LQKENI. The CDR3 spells CASSRSSITGSYGYTF. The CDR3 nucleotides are TGTGCCAGCTCACGATCTTCAATAACAGGGAGCTATGGCTACACCTTC.